This T cell receptor (beta chain) was identified during a study of CD8 T cells in ankylosing spondylitis. The germline V gene has CDR1 SGDLS and CDR2 YYNGEE. The CDR3 is 15 residues long. Losses at the gene ends were 2 bases for V and 2 bases for J; bases not matched to a gene: 5. Quantitative barcoded 5'-RACE was used to prepare TCR beta libraries. From the 5' RACE reads, TCRdb called clonotypes with MiXCR, one entry per CDR3 protein. The sample carries around 40,000 distinct CDR3 sequences, roughly 2.5% recorded once. This clonotype was seen ten or more times. The target antigen is unknown. Study-level findings and limits: Typical of ankylosing spondylitis blood, it appeared, was a TCR beta motif of several highly homologous variants. Some motif variants were previously reported in reactive arthritis synovial fluid and blood. A CD8+ phenotype characterized the disease-linked clones, which were relatively rare in peripheral blood.

This clonotype was sampled from a male donor with ankylosing spondylitis or in good health (not recorded which). This chain joins TRBV9 and TRBJ2-3, with 7 bases lining up with TRBD2. The sample taken for sequencing was blood, either unsorted or a sorted T cell fraction (not recorded which). The CDR3 bases are TGTGCCAGCAGCGTTGGGGGAGGGAACACAGATACGCAGTATTTT. It encodes CASSVGGGNTDTQYF.